This T cell receptor beta chain stems from a study of cytomegalovirus exposure and HLA in healthy donors. CDR3 length: 15 amino acids. The ends were cut back, 1 base at V and 2 bases at J, with 12 bases in the middle. Germline values: CDR1 LGHNA, CDR2 YSLEER. PCR used 60 Vbeta primers and 13 Jbeta primers. Libraries were prepared by immunoSEQ multiplex PCR; TCRdb keeps only in-frame clonotypes and omits some of them. The sample has some 130,000 clones; around 78% are singletons. The chain is built from TRBV4-3 and TRBJ2-7; maybe TRBD2 (5 bases). The sample consisted of PBMCs. This clonotype originated in a woman aged 50 to 60 in good health and CMV-seronegative. CDR3 sequence reads: CASSQVVRAAYEQYF. The DNA for the CDR3 is TGCGCCAGCAGCCAAGTGGTGCGGGCGGCCTACGAGCAGTACTTC.